This paragraph covers one TCR beta chain sequence. Its antigen is not yet known. No quality values exist for individual bases; no much larger clone is one base distant. The library was produced with RT-PCR. TCRdb lists the instrument as Illumina HiSeq 2500. TCRdb reprocessed the public reads (quality trimming at Q25 with fastp, clone calling with MiXCR) and kept in-frame beta chains. Each CDR3 protein appears once, grouped with its most common genes and DNA. This sample lists more than 500,000 distinct CDR3 sequences; about 11% were detected once. Approximately 9.9% of the sample rests with the top ten. The record originates from a study of response to subunit inactivated influenza vaccine (dated by TCRdb to the late 2010s). The study in broad terms: Deep quantitative T cell receptor repertoire profiling was used in the study to track responses to a trivalent subunit inactivated influenza vaccine.

Here is what the overall study found, with its caveats: It was suggested by the authors that each seasonal influenza vaccination may recruit only a limited number of new T cells.

From a lookup of the germline V gene, CDR1 and CDR2 are LGHNA and YSLEER. The CDR3 sequence holds 13 residues, the cysteine and phenylalanine included. The only DNA kept is the CDR3, 39 bases in frame from the first base. At the junction V is shortened by 7 bases and J by 3 bases, with 13 bases in between. The same data also went into a second study, on T cells expressing NK-cell markers. As the second publication notes: The TCR beta cDNA libraries were made using 5'RACE template switching, a step that added both a universal primer site and unique molecular identifiers. In sorted CD3+CD56+NKG2C+, CD3+CD56+NKG2C- and CD3+CD56-NKG2C+ T-cell subsets from several donors, TCR beta-chain repertoires were profiled. Seven of the eight sequenced donors were HCMV-seropositive and one was HCMV-seronegative. In several experiments an anti-gammadeltaTCR antibody was added to restrict sorting to alphabetaTCR-expressing T cells. For about 6 donors, the dominant CD3+CD56+NKG2C+ clonotypes were among the top 10 CD8+ clonotypes and accounted for roughly 1.0-7.5% of CD8+ T cells. Those dominant clonotypes were again the most abundant among CD3+CD56-NKG2C+ cells in a handful of donors, at roughly 28.3-60.1%. Whether the expanded NKG2C-expressing T cell clones were specific for HCMV antigens was left unclear. The study sequenced eight donors, all healthy volunteers chosen at random: three men and five women. HCMV-specific IgG was detected in serum with a commercial ELISA kit to determine HCMV serostatus. Ficoll density gradient centrifugation was used to isolate peripheral blood mononuclear cells from blood. Bulk peripheral blood T-cell repertoires were additionally sequenced from unsorted PBMC for six donors. Synthesis of cDNA was primed from the TCR beta constant segment and was followed by two consecutive PCR amplification steps. Libraries were sequenced as 2 x 150 bp reads on Illumina HiSeq 2000/2500, MiSeq or NextSeq. MIGEC was used to demultiplex reads and group the reads by UMI, and MiTCR was used to assemble and quantify clonotypes. To exclude erroneous sequences, only TCR cDNA sequences supported by at least two reads were retained. The tcR package was used for downstream repertoire analysis, and clonotypes were matched across fractions by CDR3 nucleotide sequence plus V segment. VDJmatch was used to annotate antigen specificity against VDJdb, with one amino acid substitution allowed in CDR3.

The receptor's source is a man in his fifties or sixties who received an inactivated influenza vaccine. Donor details come from another sample of the same person, matched by shared clones. The chain uses TRBV4-3 and TRBJ2-7; TRBD2 is a weak D gene call, 5 bases matching. Source: PBMCs from blood, taken on the day of vaccination. CDR3 sequence: CASTRPGNYEQYF. At the DNA level, the sequence is TGCGCCAGCACCCGACCGGGAAACTACGAGCAGTACTTC.